Following are 7 T cell receptor beta chains from one sample sequenced in a study of shared clonotypes between healthy human individuals. Clones were sequenced by immunoSEQ multiplex PCR, and TCRdb holds only the in-frame ones, with some missing. This sample has roughly 1,600,000 clones, with about 98.5% found just once. The source material was naive CD4+ T cells sorted from blood. Documented subset: CD45RA+ positively selected. All receptors come from a man in his thirties or forties in good health.

The gene calls are TRBV6-5 and TRBJ1-1; possibly TRBD1 for D (6 bases). Germline V gene data show CDR1 as MNHEY and CDR2 as SVGAGI. V was trimmed by 5 bases and J by 6 bases, leaving 13 bases between them. The CDR3 covers 13 residues. Here the CDR3 reads CASSGGAGSEAFF. CDR3 coding DNA: TGTGCCAGCAGTGGGGGGGCGGGTTCTGAAGCTTTCTTT.

The gene calls are TRBV29-1 and TRBJ2-3, with unresolved D. The V end was cut by 3 bases, the J end by 3 bases, with 10 bases between. Germline CDR1 is SQVTM and CDR2 is ANQGSEA. The CDR3 loop spans 13 amino acids. This CDR3 is CSVDSAETDTQYF. CDR3 nucleotides: TGCAGCGTTGATTCTGCAGAGACAGATACGCAGTATTTT.

The V and J genes are TRBV5-6 and TRBJ2-5; no reliable D call. Germline-derived CDR1 and CDR2 are SGHDT and YYEEEE. The CDR3 has 13 residues. V lost 7 bases to trimming and J lost 0 bases, with 10 bases between them. This CDR3 is CASGQEYQETQYF. CDR3 nucleotide sequence: TGTGCCAGCGGGCAGGAGTACCAAGAGACCCAGTACTTC.

The CDR3 coding sequence is TGTGCCAGCACTGGGACACTTGCCTACAATGAGCAGTTCTTC. This sequence encodes CASTGTLAYNEQFF. The J gene is TRBJ2-1, the V gene TRBV28; a weak D match, TRBD1 (6 bases). This CDR3 spans 14 amino acids. Germline CDR1 reads MDHEN; CDR2 reads SYDVKM. Trimming took off 7 bases at V and 2 bases at J, with 12 bases between the two ends.

V and J are TRBV7-2 and TRBJ2-7, with D possibly TRBD1 on 6 matching bases. Trimming took 5 bases from V and 4 from J, leaving 18 bases between them. CDR3 length: 15 residues. CDR1 is SGHTA and CDR2 is FQGNSA in the germline V gene. The CDR3 DNA follows: TGTGCCAGCAGCCCGCCACAGGGTGTATTTTACGAGCAGTACTTC. This translates into CASSPPQGVFYEQYF. The whole variable domain, remainder taken from reference TRBV7-2 and TRBJ2-7, is GAGVSQSPSNKVTEKGKDVELRCDPISGHTALYWYRQSLGQGLEFLIYFQGNSAPDKSGLPSDRFSAERTGGSVSTLTIQRTQQEDSAVYLCASSPPQGVFYEQYFGPGTRLTVT.

A word on this clone: Within the sample, other DNA sequences also encode this same CDR3. The chain couples TRBV9 to TRBJ2-1; 10 bases map to TRBD2. Looked up from germline, CDR1 is SGDLS and CDR2 is YYNGEE. Unmatched junction bases numbered 7, after V lost 0 bases and J lost 7 bases. This CDR3 comprises 16 residues. The CDR3 protein is CASSVGLAGVENEQFF. The CDR3 DNA sequence: TGTGCCAGCAGCGTAGGCCTAGCGGGAGTTGAGAATGAGCAGTTCTTC.

J is TRBJ2-7 and V is TRBV11-3, with D unresolved. With 6 bases removed from V and 4 bases from J, the gap between germline ends came to 10 bases. CDR1 and CDR2 from the germline V gene are SGHNT and YENEEA. CDR3 size: 12 residues. CDR3 coding DNA: TGTGCCAGCAGTCAATCCGGATACGAGCAGTACTTC. Amino acids: CASSQSGYEQYF.